The 4 T cell receptor beta chains given below trace back to one sample, sequenced in a study of T cell repertoires in cytomegalovirus infection. No antigen is known for these receptors. MiXCR was run by TCRdb on the reads, yielding one entry per CDR3 protein. The sample holds about 830,000 distinct CDR3 sequences, roughly 33% seen once. The sample was cultured CD8+ T cells from PBMCs, taken from culture after CMV antigen stimulation. These receptors came from a human donor in good health (CMV status not recorded). Some clones in this sample may be carry-over from other donors' samples.

The CDR3 protein is CSAKVDGYTF. CDR3 nucleotides: TGCAGTGCTAAGGTTGATGGCTACACCTTC. This chain uses TRBV20-1 with TRBJ1-2; D is unclear. Looked up from germline, CDR1 is DFQATT and CDR2 is SNEGSKA (reference sequence). The CDR3 is 10 residues long. V gave up 4 bases and J gave up 6 bases, with 6 bases separating them.

The V and J genes are TRBV11-2 and TRBJ2-7; tentatively, D is TRBD2 (5 bases). V dropped 5 bases and J dropped 4 bases, with 12 bases sitting between them. Germline values: CDR1 SGHAT, CDR2 FQNNGV. The CDR3 contains 13 residues. CDR3 in amino acids: CASSLGDWYEQYF. In DNA, the CDR3 is TGTGCCAGCAGCCTCGGGGATTGGTACGAGCAGTACTTC.

The rearrangement uses TRBV7-2 and TRBJ2-3, with 7 nucleotides matching TRBD2. The CDR3 extends over 16 amino acids. CDR1 is SGHTA, CDR2 FQGNSA, per germline. With 5 bases clipped from V and 2 bases from J, the junction kept 10 bases outside the gene matches. The CDR3 region has the DNA TGTGCCAGCAGCGGGGGGGAGGCCCTGTTCACAGATACGCAGTATTTT. Translating it yields CASSGGEALFTDTQYF.

CDR3 amino acids: CASSLWDPSTEAFF. CDR3 coding DNA: TGTGCCAGCAGCCTTTGGGACCCGAGCACTGAAGCTTTCTTT. The chain recombines TRBV7-6 with TRBJ1-1; TRBD1 might be the D (5 bases). Germline CDR1 reads SGHVS; CDR2 reads FNYEAQ. V shed 5 bases and J shed 4 bases, with 14 bases lying between them. The CDR3 runs to 14 residues.